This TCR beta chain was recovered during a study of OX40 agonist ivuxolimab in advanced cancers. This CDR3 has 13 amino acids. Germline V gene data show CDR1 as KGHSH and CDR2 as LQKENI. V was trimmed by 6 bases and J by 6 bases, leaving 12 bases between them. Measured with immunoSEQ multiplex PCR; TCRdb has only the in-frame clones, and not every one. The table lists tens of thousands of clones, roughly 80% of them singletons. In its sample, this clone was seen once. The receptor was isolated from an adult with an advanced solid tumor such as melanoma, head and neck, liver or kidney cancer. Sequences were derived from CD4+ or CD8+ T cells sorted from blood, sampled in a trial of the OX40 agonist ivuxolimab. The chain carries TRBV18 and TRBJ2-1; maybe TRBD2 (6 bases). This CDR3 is CASSPGLSNEQFF. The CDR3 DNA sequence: TGTGCCAGCTCCCCGGGACTCTCCAATGAGCAGTTCTTC.